Presented here are 13 T cell receptor beta chains from one specimen sequenced in a study of blood T cell repertoires in COVID-19. Assay: immunoSEQ multiplex PCR; the TCRdb copy retains only in-frame clones and omits some. The sample consists of 250,000 to 300,000 clones, 87% of them appearing once. Sequencing was performed on peripheral blood. These receptors all come from a woman aged 45-65 years who had recovered from COVID-19.

The rearrangement uses TRBV6-2 or TRBV6-3 and TRBJ1-5; D possibly corresponds to TRBD1 (6 bases). Germline V gives CDR1 MNHEY, CDR2 SVGEGT. Trimming took 6 bases from V and 1 from J, leaving 19 bases between them. The CDR3 loop spans 17 amino acids. The CDR3 coding sequence is TGTGCCAGCAGCCGGCCCCAGGGGAGCGGAAGCAATCAGCCCCAGCATTTT. Translating gives CASSRPQGSGSNQPQHF.

In its sample, this clone was seen once. This chain uses TRBV19 with TRBJ1-1, with D perhaps TRBD1 (6 bases). CDR1 is LNHDA and CDR2 is SQIVND in the germline V gene (reference sequence). Trimming cost V 3 bases and J 4 bases, with 15 bases left between them. The CDR3 is 15 amino acids. The CDR3 DNA is TGTGCCAGTAGTATCCCGAACAGGGAGGGCACTGAAGCTTTCTTT. Its translation: CASSIPNREGTEAFF.

This chain joins TRBV5-1 and TRBJ1-1; D not resolved. The CDR3 has 14 residues. CDR1 SGHRS and CDR2 YFSETQ come from the germline V gene. The V end was cut by 2 bases, the J end by 2 bases, with 10 bases between. CDR3 sequence reads: CASSFRSLNTEAFF. The CDR3, as DNA: TGCGCCAGCAGCTTCCGCTCACTCAACACTGAAGCTTTCTTT.

This chain connects TRBV27 to TRBJ2-6; 10 bases align to TRBD1. V gave up 4 bases and J gave up 0 bases; unmatched junction bases: 0. The V gene's germline CDR1 is MNHEY and CDR2 SMNVEV (reference sequence). The CDR3 sequence is 16 residues long. CDR3 protein: CASSWTGGSGANVLTF. DNA for the CDR3: TGTGCCAGCAGTTGGACAGGGGGCTCTGGGGCCAACGTCCTGACTTTC.

This chain uses TRBV30 with TRBJ1-6; D is possibly TRBD1 (6 bases). Germline CDR1 and CDR2: GTSNPN and SVGIG (reference sequence). V shed 0 bases and J shed 10 bases, with 13 bases lying between them. The CDR3 is 14 residues long. CDR3 coding DNA: TGTGCCTGGAGTGTCAAGGGGGACCGCTCACCCCTCCACTTT. Its translation is CAWSVKGDRSPLHF.

CDR3 in amino acids: CASSPSGAKDSPLHF. The CDR3 coding sequence is TGTGCCAGCTCACCATCAGGGGCGAAGGATTCACCCCTCCACTTT. This chain joins TRBV18 and TRBJ1-6; D might be TRBD1 (6 bases). Germline-derived CDR1 and CDR2 are KGHSH and LQKENI. The length of the CDR3 is 15 residues. V lost 2 bases and J lost 8, with 13 bases in between.

The genes are TRBV24-1 and TRBJ2-1; TRBD1 matches at 8 bases. This CDR3 region has 17 residues. V gave up 4 bases and J gave up 4 bases; unmatched junction bases: 11. Germline loops: CDR1 KGHDR, CDR2 SFDVKD. The CDR3 protein is CATSDARAGGRYNEQFF. CDR3 coding DNA: TGTGCCACCAGTGACGCTCGGGCAGGGGGCAGGTACAATGAGCAGTTCTTC.

The chain joins TRBV2 to TRBJ1-1, with 7 nucleotides matching TRBD1. Trimming took 5 bases from V and 7 from J; bases not matched to a gene: 10. The CDR3 runs to 14 residues. Germline V gene data show CDR1 as SNHLY and CDR2 as FYNNEI. CDR3 amino acids: CASSRLGQALEAFF. CDR3 DNA: TGTGCCAGCAGTCGCCTTGGACAGGCCCTTGAAGCTTTCTTT.

The rearrangement joins TRBV7-2 to TRBJ2-7, with D hard to call. The germline V and J ends were trimmed by 5 bases and 4 bases, with 6 bases remaining between them. Germline-derived CDR1 and CDR2 are SGHTA and FQGNSA. CDR3 length: 11 amino acids. In nucleotides, the CDR3 is TGTGCCAGCAGCCTTAATTACGAGCAGTACTTC. Protein: CASSLNYEQYF. The full variable domain, rest sourced from reference TRBV7-2 and TRBJ2-7, is GAGVSQSPSNKVTEKGKDVELRCDPISGHTALYWYRQSLGQGLEFLIYFQGNSAPDKSGLPSDRFSAERTGGSVSTLTIQRTQQEDSAVYLCASSLNYEQYFGPGTRLTVT.

Comments on this clone: At the DNA level, this CDR3 is encoded by other sequences in the same sample as well. V is TRBV3-1 (or the pseudogene TRBV3-2) and J is TRBJ2-1; D not resolved. Germline CDR1 is LGHDT and CDR2 is YNNKEL (reference sequence). Trimming took 6 bases from V and 4 from J, leaving 10 bases between them. The CDR3 is made up of 13 amino acids. The CDR3 sequence is CASSPTPYNEQFF. CDR3 sequence (DNA): TGTGCCAGCAGTCCTACTCCGTACAATGAGCAGTTCTTC.

The rearrangement uses TRBV4-1 and TRBJ1-4; the D is unclear. Germline values: CDR1 MGHRA, CDR2 YSYEKL. CDR3 size: 18 residues. V lost 4 bases and J 0 bases, leaving 18 bases between the germline ends. In DNA, the CDR3 is TGCGCCAGCAGCCGGAGAGGAGGACGGGCCACAACTAATGAAAAACTGTTTTTT. Translation gives CASSRRGGRATTNEKLFF.

J is TRBJ1-1 and V is TRBV6-2 or TRBV6-3, with a tentative D call TRBD1 (5 bases). V shed 2 bases and J shed 3 bases, with 16 bases lying between them. The CDR3 loop spans 16 amino acids. Germline lookup yields CDR1 MNHEY and CDR2 SVGEGT. The CDR3 reads CASSYLFRAKDTEAFF. The DNA of the CDR3 is TGTGCCAGCAGTTACCTGTTCAGGGCCAAGGACACTGAAGCTTTCTTT.

The chain uses TRBV5-1 and TRBJ2-1; the match to TRBD2 covers 8 bases. After removal of 0 bases from V and 5 bases from J, the junction contained 4 bases not matched to a gene. The V gene's germline CDR1 is SGHRS and CDR2 YFSETQ. This CDR3 has 15 amino acids. DNA of the CDR3: TGCGCCAGCAGCTTGGCGGCGGGAGGTAACAATGAGCAGTTCTTC. This codes for CASSLAAGGNNEQFF.